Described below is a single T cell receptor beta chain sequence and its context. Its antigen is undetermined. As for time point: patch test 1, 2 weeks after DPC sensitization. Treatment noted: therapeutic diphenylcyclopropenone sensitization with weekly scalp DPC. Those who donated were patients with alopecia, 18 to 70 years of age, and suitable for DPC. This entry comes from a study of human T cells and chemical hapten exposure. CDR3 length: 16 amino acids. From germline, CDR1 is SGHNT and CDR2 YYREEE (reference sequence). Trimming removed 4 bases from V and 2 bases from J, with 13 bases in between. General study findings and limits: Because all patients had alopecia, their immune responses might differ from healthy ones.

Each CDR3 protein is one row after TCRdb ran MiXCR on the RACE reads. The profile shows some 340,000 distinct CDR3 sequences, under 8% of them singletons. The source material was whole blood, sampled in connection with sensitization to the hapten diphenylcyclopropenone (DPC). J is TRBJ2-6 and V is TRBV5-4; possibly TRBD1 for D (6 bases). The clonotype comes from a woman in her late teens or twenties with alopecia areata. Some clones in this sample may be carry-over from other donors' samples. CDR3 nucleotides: TGTGCCAGCAGCACCGACAGGATAGCTGGGGCCAACGTCCTGACTTTC. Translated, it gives CASSTDRIAGANVLTF.